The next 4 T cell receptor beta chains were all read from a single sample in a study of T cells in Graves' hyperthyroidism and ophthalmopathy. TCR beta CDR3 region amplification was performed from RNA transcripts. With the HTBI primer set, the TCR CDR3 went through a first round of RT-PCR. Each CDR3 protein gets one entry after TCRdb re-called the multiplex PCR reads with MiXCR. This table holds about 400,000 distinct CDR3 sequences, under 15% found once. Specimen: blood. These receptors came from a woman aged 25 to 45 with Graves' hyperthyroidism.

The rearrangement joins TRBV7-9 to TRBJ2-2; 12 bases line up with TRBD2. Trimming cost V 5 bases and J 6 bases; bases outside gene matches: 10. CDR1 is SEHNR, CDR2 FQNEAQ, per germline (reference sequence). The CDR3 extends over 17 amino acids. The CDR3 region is CASSPPSGRAGAGELFF. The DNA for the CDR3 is TGTGCCAGCAGCCCCCCTAGCGGGAGGGCCGGGGCCGGGGAGCTGTTTTTT.

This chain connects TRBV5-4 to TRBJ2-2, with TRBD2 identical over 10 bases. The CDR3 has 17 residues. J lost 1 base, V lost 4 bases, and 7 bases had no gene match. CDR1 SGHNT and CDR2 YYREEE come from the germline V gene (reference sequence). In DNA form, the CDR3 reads TGTGCCAGCAGCCCTGCTACTAGCGGGAAGAACACCGGGGAGCTGTTTTTT. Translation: CASSPATSGKNTGELFF.

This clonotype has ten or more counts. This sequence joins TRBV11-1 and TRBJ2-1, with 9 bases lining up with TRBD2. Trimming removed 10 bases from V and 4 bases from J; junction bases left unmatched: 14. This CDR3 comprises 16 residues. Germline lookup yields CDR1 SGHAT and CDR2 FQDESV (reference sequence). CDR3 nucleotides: TGTGCCACCGCAACCGTGGGACTAGCATCTTACAATGAGCAGTTCTTC. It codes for CATATVGLASYNEQFF.

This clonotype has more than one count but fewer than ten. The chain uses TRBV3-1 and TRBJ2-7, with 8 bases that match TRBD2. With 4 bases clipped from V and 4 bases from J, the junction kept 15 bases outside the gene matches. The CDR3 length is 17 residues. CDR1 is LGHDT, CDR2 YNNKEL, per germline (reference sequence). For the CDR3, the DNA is TGTGCCAGCAGCCCAGAGAAAGGGGCGGGAGGCTTTTACGAGCAGTACTTC. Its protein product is CASSPEKGAGGFYEQYF.